The source of this T cell receptor beta chain is a study of blood T cell repertoires in COVID-19. About the study: Whether acute or convalescent, the COVID-19 samples came from the United States, Italy and Spain. Nucleic acid was either cDNA or gDNA, and it came from T cells, B-cell-depleted T cells, or PBMCs.

This CDR3 spans 15 amino acids. The J segment lost 0 bases and the V segment lost 8 bases, leaving 9 bases of the junction unmatched. Germline V gene data show CDR1 as MNHEY and CDR2 as SVGEGT. TCRdb keeps only in-frame clones here, not all; method: immunoSEQ multiplex PCR. Seen here are some 380,000 clones, nearly 90% observed once, and the top ten hold 6.5%. The V call is TRBV6-2 or TRBV6-3, the J call TRBJ1-1; TRBD1 matches 7 bases. The sequence came from a man between 18 and 35 years old with active or convalescent COVID-19. The sample comprised peripheral blood. In DNA, the CDR3 is TGTGCCAGCTGCCCGGGACAGTACATGAACACTGAAGCTTTCTTT. Amino acids: CASCPGQYMNTEAFF.